This note documents a single TCR beta chain sequence. This entry belongs to a study of blood T cell repertoires in COVID-19. Study in general: Samples representing acute and convalescent COVID-19 were sourced from the United States, Italy and Spain. The analysed material was cDNA or gDNA that came from T cells, B-cell-depleted T cells, or PBMCs.

CDR1 is SGHNT and CDR2 is YENEEA in the germline V gene. This CDR3 has 15 residues. Trimming removed 5 bases at V and 2 bases at J, with 12 bases between. The assay was immunoSEQ multiplex PCR, and TCRdb's table has in-frame clones only and misses some. The repertoire consists of 200,000 to 250,000 clones, with approximately 85% occurring once and the leading ten covering 9.1%. The clonotype comes from a woman aged 50 to 60 with acute COVID-19. What was sequenced was PBMCs or T cells enriched from blood (not recorded which). This chain links TRBV11-3 with TRBJ1-4; the D gene is possibly TRBD1 (5 bases). CDR3 DNA: TGTGCCAGCAGCCCGCGAAGGGGCACTAATGAAAAACTGTTTTTT. It specifies CASSPRRGTNEKLFF.